Below, 4 T cell receptor beta chains from the same sample are listed, as sequenced in a study of blood T cell repertoires in COVID-19. The data were produced by immunoSEQ multiplex PCR, yet TCRdb's version contains in-frame clones alone and is incomplete. The sample has around 270,000 clones; 80% to 85% are singletons. The sample taken for sequencing was peripheral blood. The receptor source for this set is a man aged 55 to 70 with acute or convalescent COVID-19.

The rearrangement joins TRBV9 to TRBJ1-1, with D perhaps matching TRBD1 (5 bases). Germline CDR1 SGDLS, CDR2 YYNGEE. V was cut by 0 bases and J by 1 base, with 10 bases left in between. The CDR3 contains 15 residues. DNA of the CDR3: TGTGCCAGCAGCGTAGATAGGACACCGAACACTGAAGCTTTCTTT. Translating it yields CASSVDRTPNTEAFF.

This clone was seen only once. The CDR3 loop is CASRPRDRAHYEQYF. CDR3 nucleotides: TGTGCCAGCAGACCCCGGGACAGGGCTCACTACGAGCAGTACTTC. The chain has TRBV2 and TRBJ2-7, with 9 bases identical to TRBD1. This CDR3 has 15 residues. Per germline, CDR1 SNHLY and CDR2 FYNNEI. V shed 6 bases and J 3 bases; nucleotides not matched to a gene: 9.

This clone has just a few counts. As DNA, the CDR3 is TGTGCCAGCAAGAAAGGCGGGGGGGCCAGCGAGCAGTACTTC. Protein sequence: CASKKGGGASEQYF. The chain combines TRBV2 with TRBJ2-7; 9 bases agree with TRBD2. CDR3 size: 14 residues. The germline V gene encodes CDR1 SNHLY and CDR2 FYNNEI. J gave up 6 bases and V 7 bases, and 10 bases lay outside the gene matches.

The chain couples TRBV20-1 to TRBJ2-7; TRBD2 matches 7 bases. The CDR3 is 14 residues long. The germline gives CDR1 DFQATT, CDR2 SNEGSKA (reference sequence). J gave up 4 bases and V 3 bases, and 9 bases lay outside the gene matches. CDR3 residues: CSASRVAGDYEQYF. The CDR3 nucleotides are TGCAGTGCTAGTCGGGTGGCGGGGGATTACGAGCAGTACTTC.